Each of the 32 T cell receptor beta chains below was sequenced from the same sample in a study of T cells after yellow fever vaccination. TCRdb recomputed calls from the 5' RACE reads with MiXCR, one row per CDR3 protein. This table has fewer than 400,000 distinct CDR3 sequences, around a tenth appearing once. The material sequenced was CD4+ T cells sorted from PBMCs, taken 45 days after the yellow fever booster vaccination. Receptors were obtained from a man younger than 35 who received the YFV17D yellow fever vaccine.

This clonotype has only a few counts. The rearrangement links TRBV6-5 to TRBJ2-7; 7 nucleotides line up with TRBD1. Germline V gene data show CDR1 as MNHEY and CDR2 as SVGAGI. The CDR3 has 14 residues. V was pared by 5 bases and J by 0 bases, with 4 bases of the junction left unmatched. The CDR3 is CASSAGTASYEQYF. CDR3 coding DNA: TGTGCCAGCAGTGCCGGGACAGCCTCCTACGAGCAGTACTTC.

The chain employs TRBV24-1 and TRBJ1-5; D perhaps matches TRBD1 (5 bases). Germline V gene data show CDR1 as KGHDR and CDR2 as SFDVKD. The CDR3 length is 14 residues. V was pared by 3 bases and J by 11 bases, with 16 bases between. The CDR3: CATSDPSGGNSQHF. The CDR3 DNA sequence: TGTGCCACCAGTGATCCCTCGGGGGGGAATTCCCAGCATTTT.

The J gene is TRBJ2-2, the V gene TRBV20-1; 11 positions agree with TRBD2. Germline trimming cut 0 bases from V and 6 bases from J; bases unmatched to any gene: 3. This CDR3 is 15 amino acids long. CDR1 is DFQATT and CDR2 is SNEGSKA in the germline V gene (reference sequence). The CDR3 bases are TGCAGTGCTAGAGATCAACTAGCGGGGGCCGGGGAGCTGTTTTTT. Translated: CSARDQLAGAGELFF.

The genes are TRBV19 and TRBJ2-5, with D possibly called TRBD1 or TRBD2 (5 bases each). This CDR3 has 13 amino acids. V gave up 3 bases and J gave up 1 base, with 6 bases separating them. Germline V gives CDR1 LNHDA, CDR2 SQIVND (reference sequence). CDR3 region: CASSIGAQETQYF. CDR3 DNA: TGTGCCAGTAGTATCGGGGCCCAAGAGACCCAGTACTTC. Filled out from reference TRBV19 and TRBJ2-5, the complete variable domain reads DGGITQSPKYLFRKEGQNVTLSCEQNLNHDAMYWYRQDPGQGLRLIYYSQIVNDFQKGDIAEGYSVSREKKESFPLTVTSAQKNPTAFYLCASSIGAQETQYFGPGTRLLVL.

This clonotype was observed a handful of times. The V and J genes are TRBV2 and TRBJ1-5, with no clear D. Germline assignment: CDR1 SNHLY and CDR2 FYNNEI. Trimming took 3 bases from V and 0 from J, leaving 6 bases between them. This CDR3 has 14 residues. This chain's CDR3 is CASSEADSNQPQHF. The CDR3 coding sequence is TGTGCCAGCAGTGAGGCTGATAGCAATCAGCCCCAGCATTTT.

The table lists this clonotype with a few counts. The J gene is TRBJ1-4, the V gene TRBV2; a possible D gene is TRBD1 (5 bases). The germline V gene encodes CDR1 SNHLY and CDR2 FYNNEI. V lost 2 bases to trimming and J lost 6 bases, with 16 bases between them. The CDR3 sequence is 16 residues long. The DNA for the CDR3 is TGTGCCAGCAGTGAATGGGAATGGGGGGTTTATGAAAAACTGTTTTTT. Translating gives CASSEWEWGVYEKLFF.

This clonotype has only a few counts. The rearrangement uses TRBV20-1 and TRBJ1-5, with D unresolved. The germline gives CDR1 DFQATT, CDR2 SNEGSKA (reference sequence). V was trimmed by 3 bases and J by 2 bases, leaving 8 bases between them. The CDR3 spans 13 residues. The CDR3 DNA follows: TGCAGTGCTAGCGGCAGTGGCAATCAGCCCCAGCATTTT. Residues: CSASGSGNQPQHF.

This clonotype was detected ten times or more. CDR3 in amino acids: CSAKRGRDTEAFF. Here the CDR3 DNA reads TGCAGTGCTAAGAGGGGAAGGGACACTGAAGCTTTCTTT. This sequence joins TRBV20-1 and TRBJ1-1; D possibly corresponds to TRBD1 (5 bases). This CDR3 comprises 13 residues. Germline CDR1 reads DFQATT; CDR2 reads SNEGSKA (reference sequence). V lost 4 bases and J lost 3, with 12 bases in between.

This clonotype has just a few counts. This chain connects TRBV6-1 to TRBJ1-2; D remains ambiguous. This CDR3 has 10 amino acids. With 7 bases removed from V and 5 bases from J, the gap between germline ends came to 5 bases. CDR1 and CDR2 (germline): MNHNS, SASEGT. The CDR3 here is CASTKYGYTF. The CDR3 DNA follows: TGTGCCAGCACCAAGTATGGCTACACCTTC.

The V gene is TRBV5-1, the J gene TRBJ2-1; 8 nucleotides match TRBD2. CDR3 size: 15 residues. V trimming: 4 bases; J trimming: 2 bases; junction bases outside the gene matches: 5. Germline CDR1 is SGHRS and CDR2 is YFSETQ. The CDR3, as DNA: TGCGCCAGCAGCACGAGCGGGGGACCCTACAATGAGCAGTTCTTC. This translates into CASSTSGGPYNEQFF. The whole variable domain, remainder taken from reference TRBV5-1 and TRBJ2-1, is KAGVTQTPRYLIKTRGQQVTLSCSPISGHRSVSWYQQTPGQGLQFLFEYFSETQRNKGNFPGRFSGRQFSNSRSEMNVSTLELGDSALYLCASSTSGGPYNEQFFGPGTRLTVL.

The sample holds a few counts of this clonotype. This rearrangement joins TRBV20-1 to TRBJ2-3; 9 bases align to TRBD2. The CDR3 is made up of 15 amino acids. Germline V gives CDR1 DFQATT, CDR2 SNEGSKA (reference sequence). The J segment lost 5 bases and the V segment lost 0 bases, leaving 6 bases of the junction unmatched. The CDR3 nucleotides read TGCAGTGCTAGAGACCCTAGCGGGGCAGGAGATACGCAGTATTTT. It encodes CSARDPSGAGDTQYF.

This clonotype was observed a handful of times. V usage is TRBV12-3 or TRBV12-4 and J usage is TRBJ1-2; D remains ambiguous. Trimming shortened V by 6 bases and J by 1 base, and 12 bases separated the two germline ends. This CDR3 region has 14 residues. The CDR3 sequence: CASSQDSYNYGYTF. The CDR3 bases are TGTGCCAGCAGCCAAGATTCCTATAACTATGGCTACACCTTC.

This clonotype has ten or more counts. V gene TRBV12-3 or TRBV12-4 combines with J gene TRBJ1-5; tentatively, D is TRBD1 (5 bases). This CDR3 is built from 14 residues. V shed 3 bases and J shed 0 bases, with 6 bases lying between them. The CDR3 loop reads CASSLGHSNQPQHF. As DNA, the CDR3 is TGTGCCAGCAGTTTGGGGCATAGCAATCAGCCCCAGCATTTT.

V gene TRBV12-5 combines with J gene TRBJ2-1, with a tentative D call TRBD2 (7 bases). The CDR3 loop spans 15 amino acids. In germline, CDR1 is LGHNT, CDR2 FRNRAP. V lost 5 bases to trimming and J lost 5 bases, with 16 bases between them. The CDR3 bases are TGTGCTAGTGGTGGGGGGGCTAGCGGAAACAATGAGCAGTTCTTC. This gives the protein CASGGGASGNNEQFF.

This clonotype was detected a few times. The gene calls are TRBV7-9 and TRBJ1-5, with 7 nucleotides matching TRBD1. The CDR3 totals 18 residues. The J segment lost 1 base and the V segment lost 1 base, leaving 10 bases of the junction unmatched. Germline V gene sequence: CDR1 SEHNR, CDR2 FQNEAQ (reference sequence). In DNA form, the CDR3 reads TGTGCCAGCAGCTTAGTGCGGGGCCCGGGACAGAGCAATCAGCCCCAGCATTTT. Translating it yields CASSLVRGPGQSNQPQHF.

The CDR3 protein is CASSLGLQISYEQYF. In nucleotides, the CDR3 is TGTGCCAGCAGCTTGGGACTGCAGATCTCCTACGAGCAGTACTTC. This chain connects TRBV6-2 or TRBV6-3 to TRBJ2-7, with D possibly matching TRBD2 (6 bases). CDR1 is MNHEY and CDR2 is SVGEGT in the germline V gene. The V end was cut by 6 bases, the J end by 0 bases, with 15 bases between. CDR3 length equals 15 residues.

In its sample, this clonotype was seen a few times. This sequence joins TRBV29-1 and TRBJ1-4; D might be TRBD1 (5 bases). Trimming pared 7 bases from V and 7 bases from J, leaving 16 bases between. The length of the CDR3 is 13 residues. Germline V lookup: CDR1 SQVTM, CDR2 ANQGSEA. DNA for the CDR3: TGCAGCGCAAGAACCCCTGGGGGTGAAAAACTGTTTTTT. Translation: CSARTPGGEKLFF.

This chain joins TRBV7-8 and TRBJ2-7, with 10 positions matching TRBD1. CDR3 length equals 15 residues. V lost 6 bases to trimming and J lost 1 base; unmatched junction nucleotides: 6. Germline CDR1 and CDR2: SGHVS and FQNEAQ. The CDR3 reads CASSEPGQGSYEQYV. CDR3 bases: TGTGCCAGCAGTGAGCCGGGACAGGGGTCCTACGAGCAGTACGTC.

The genes are TRBV12-3 or TRBV12-4 and TRBJ2-1; D is possibly TRBD1 (6 bases). CDR3 size: 15 residues. V dropped 2 bases and J dropped 6 bases, with 14 bases sitting between them. CDR3 DNA: TGTGCCAGCAGTTTACGAGGGGGTATTGCCAATGAGCAGTTCTTC. It yields the protein CASSLRGGIANEQFF.

The genes are TRBV5-6 and TRBJ2-6; 11 nucleotides align to TRBD1. This CDR3 is built from 18 residues. The germline CDR1 and CDR2 sequences are SGHDT and YYEEEE. V gave up 4 bases and J gave up 2 bases; unmatched junction bases: 8. This chain's CDR3 is CASSLPGQGVPGANVLTF. CDR3 bases: TGTGCCAGCAGCCTCCCGGGACAGGGGGTGCCTGGGGCCAACGTCCTGACTTTC.

This clonotype has just a few counts. The chain combines TRBV28 with TRBJ1-2; D is unresolved. V was clipped by 3 bases and J by 4 bases, with 21 bases between them. The CDR3 runs 17 residues. Germline V CDR1 and CDR2: MDHEN, SYDVKM. CDR3 in amino acids: CASSFKDGRPRSYGYTF. In DNA form, the CDR3 reads TGTGCCAGCAGTTTTAAGGACGGAAGGCCCCGTTCCTATGGCTACACCTTC.

This clonotype was detected many times. At one end, the junction sequence differs from germline, possibly due to a read error. The chain combines TRBV7-7 with TRBJ2-5; weak D call: TRBD2 (6 bases). CDR3 length: 15 amino acids. Germline V gene data show CDR1 as SSHAT and CDR2 as FNYEAQ (reference sequence). CDR3 protein: CASSLMGGLQETQYF. The CDR3 bases are TGTGCTAGCAGCCTCATGGGGGGTCTCCAAGAGACCCAGTACTTC.

This chain uses TRBV4-3 with TRBJ2-6; maybe TRBD1 (5 bases). The germline V and J ends were trimmed by 1 base and 0 bases, with 10 bases remaining between them. The CDR3 spans 17 residues. In germline, CDR1 is LGHNA, CDR2 YSLEER. The CDR3 sequence is CASSQAQGDSGANVLTF. The CDR3 bases are TGCGCCAGCAGCCAAGCCCAAGGGGACTCTGGGGCCAACGTCCTGACTTTC.

The chain uses TRBV27 and TRBJ1-5; D not resolved. Germline V gene data show CDR1 as MNHEY and CDR2 as SMNVEV (reference sequence). Trimming shortened V by 6 bases and J by 4 bases, and 10 bases separated the two germline ends. CDR3 length: 13 residues. The CDR3 protein is CASRGRSNQPQHF. The CDR3 DNA sequence: TGTGCCAGCAGGGGCAGGTCGAATCAGCCCCAGCATTTT.

This clonotype has a handful of counts. The chain combines TRBV9 with TRBJ2-5; TRBD2 might be the D (6 bases). The CDR3 loop spans 13 amino acids. V was pared by 0 bases and J by 9 bases, with 12 bases between. Germline V CDR1 and CDR2: SGDLS, YYNGEE. The CDR3 DNA reads as TGTGCCAGCAGCGTAGAGGGGACTGGGGCCCAGTACTTC. The encoded protein is CASSVEGTGAQYF.

This clonotype was detected a few times. This chain uses TRBV12-3 or TRBV12-4 with TRBJ2-1, with 11 bases fitting TRBD2. The CDR3 sequence is 16 residues long. The junction had 8 bases not matched to a gene; V was cut back by 3 bases and J by 7 bases. This CDR3 reads CASSFRLAGGSNEQFF. DNA for the CDR3: TGTGCCAGCAGTTTTCGTCTAGCGGGGGGAAGTAATGAGCAGTTCTTC.

The J gene is TRBJ2-5, the V gene TRBV7-2, with D perhaps matching TRBD2 (7 bases). Germline V gene sequence: CDR1 SGHTA, CDR2 FQGNSA. This CDR3 is built from 15 residues. Trimming took 0 bases from V and 5 from J, leaving 13 bases between them. The CDR3 region is CASSLAGGGTETQYF. CDR3 DNA sequence: TGTGCCAGCAGCTTAGCGGGAGGGGGTACGGAGACCCAGTACTTC.

This clonotype was recorded at least ten times. The rearrangement links TRBV3-1 to TRBJ2-7, with 10 bases identical to TRBD1. V gave up 4 bases and J gave up 7 bases; unmatched junction bases: 10. The CDR3 runs 15 residues. Germline CDR1 reads LGHDT; CDR2 reads YNNKEL (reference sequence). The CDR3 protein is CASSRYAGTGAEQYF. CDR3 in DNA: TGTGCCAGCAGCCGATACGCCGGGACAGGGGCTGAGCAGTACTTC.

Only a few counts were recorded for this clonotype. This sequence joins TRBV11-2 and TRBJ1-1, with D possibly being TRBD1 (6 bases). The V end was cut by 4 bases, the J end by 3 bases, with 12 bases between. The germline V gene has CDR1 SGHAT and CDR2 FQNNGV. The CDR3 has 14 residues. The CDR3 here is CASSSSTGDTEAFF. As DNA, the CDR3 is TGTGCCAGCAGCTCCTCGACAGGAGACACTGAAGCTTTCTTT. The full variable domain, with the rest looked up from reference TRBV11-2 and TRBJ1-1, is EAGVAQSPRYKIIEKRQSVAFWCNPISGHATLYWYQQILGQGPKLLIQFQNNGVVDDSQLPKDRFSAERLKGVDSTLKIQPAKLEDSAVYLCASSSSTGDTEAFFGQGTRLTVV.

The rearrangement uses TRBV29-1 and TRBJ2-3; TRBD2 matches 7 bases. The germline V gene encodes CDR1 SQVTM and CDR2 ANQGSEA. With 7 bases clipped from V and 10 bases from J, the junction kept 17 bases outside the gene matches. The CDR3 runs to 14 residues. The chain's CDR3 is CSAQKASGADPQYF. The DNA for the CDR3 is TGCAGCGCTCAGAAGGCAAGCGGGGCCGACCCGCAGTATTTT.

This clonotype was counted many times. The chain combines TRBV11-2 with TRBJ1-2; TRBD1 might be the D (6 bases). Trimming took 6 bases from V and 4 from J, leaving 12 bases between them. CDR3 size: 13 residues. In germline, CDR1 is SGHAT, CDR2 FQNNGV. CDR3 in DNA: TGTGCCAGCAGTCCAGGGACATTCTATGGCTACACCTTC. This sequence encodes CASSPGTFYGYTF.

This clonotype was observed a handful of times. V and J are TRBV9 and TRBJ1-6, with D possibly TRBD1 on 5 matching bases. The CDR3 has 14 amino acids. V was pared by 4 bases and J by 5 bases, with 10 bases between. The germline CDR1 and CDR2 sequences are SGDLS and YYNGEE. In nucleotides, the CDR3 is TGTGCCAGCAGCAGGGACGCTGATAATTCACCCCTCCACTTT. Protein product: CASSRDADNSPLHF.